This T cell receptor (beta chain) was identified in a study of blood T cells in healthy people across ages. Study-level results: Those diversity estimates obtained from one million T cells were thought to be underestimates.

Alongside a J-beta primer mix, a sample-barcoded 5' primer served in a second PCR lasting about 7 to 12 cycles. The authors tagged each cDNA molecule using a template-switch adaptor with 12 random nucleotides. MiXCR, run by TCRdb on the 5' RACE reads, gives a single entry per CDR3 protein. The table has roughly 500,000 distinct CDR3 sequences, under 30% seen once. The CDR3 extends over 15 amino acids. Per the germline V gene, CDR1 is SGHTA and CDR2 is FQGNSA. V lost 6 bases to trimming and J lost 2 bases; unmatched junction nucleotides: 7. This clonotype has a count of ten or more. Its specificity is unknown. The same data also contributed to another study, on T cells of mothers and their children. That paper notes: The donors comprised about 6 children and their three healthy Caucasian mothers. The study obtained over 8.5 million TCR beta CDR3 reads per mother and about 3 million per child.

The receptor was derived from a boy aged 10-17 years in good health. The sample taken for sequencing was blood. The rearrangement uses TRBV7-2 and TRBJ2-5, with 9 bases aligning to TRBD2. The CDR3 DNA sequence: TGTGCCAGCAGTCGAGCTCTAGCGGGACAAGAGACCCAGTACTTC. Translation gives CASSRALAGQETQYF. The whole variable domain, remainder taken from reference TRBV7-2 and TRBJ2-5, is GAGVSQSPSNKVTEKGKDVELRCDPISGHTALYWYRQSLGQGLEFLIYFQGNSAPDKSGLPSDRFSAERTGGSVSTLTIQRTQQEDSAVYLCASSRALAGQETQYFGPGTRLLVL.